This T cell receptor (beta chain) was profiled in a study of T cells in Graves' hyperthyroidism and ophthalmopathy. About the research overall: Peripheral blood was acquired at first diagnosis, ahead of any therapy whatsoever.

A remark on this clonotype: Its cognate antigen is unknown.

General study results and limits: Expanded thyroid clonotypes (above 0.001) were mostly also found in blood.

Using RNA transcripts as the source, TCR beta CDR3 regions were amplified. Initially, a first-round RT-PCR of the TCR CDR3 employed the HTBI primer set. TCRdb reprocessed the multiplex PCR reads via MiXCR and lists one record per CDR3 protein. In the table there are about 770,000 distinct CDR3 sequences, about 17% of which are singletons. The V and J ends lost 3 bases and 4 bases respectively, with 15 bases between them. Looked up from germline, CDR1 is LGHDT and CDR2 is YNNKEL (reference sequence). The CDR3 totals 15 residues. This clonotype originated in a woman in her 50s with Graves' hyperthyroidism that later progressed to Graves' ophthalmopathy. Material: blood. This chain uses TRBV3-1 with TRBJ1-1, with D possibly matching TRBD1 (5 bases). CDR3 protein: CASSQGLGGTTEAFF. The CDR3 DNA sequence: TGTGCCAGCAGCCAGGGCTTGGGGGGGACCACTGAAGCTTTCTTT.